One sample yielded the 21 T cell receptor beta chains listed below, sequenced in a study of cytotoxic CD8 clonotypes in ibrutinib-treated CLL. Data came from immunoSEQ multiplex PCR; TCRdb stores just in-frame clones and leaves some out. This sample has around 310,000 clones, with around four fifths found just once. Sequenced here: PBMCs, sampled before ibrutinib treatment. These receptors originate from a human donor with chronic lymphocytic leukemia.

V gene TRBV6-5 combines with J gene TRBJ2-7, with 7 bases lining up with TRBD1. Per the germline V gene, CDR1 is MNHEY and CDR2 is SVGAGI. This CDR3 has 14 amino acids. Trimming at V came to 6 bases and at J to 2 bases, leaving 7 bases not matched to a gene. The chain's CDR3 is CASRKTGLPYEQYF. The CDR3 region has the DNA TGTGCCAGCAGGAAGACAGGGCTCCCCTACGAGCAGTACTTC.

The genes are TRBV7-6 and TRBJ2-1; no firm D call. CDR1 is SGHVS and CDR2 is FNYEAQ in the germline V gene. Trimming took 1 base from V and 3 from J, leaving 7 bases between them. This CDR3 region has 14 residues. CDR3: CASSLVSGYNEQFF. CDR3 in DNA: TGTGCCAGCAGCTTAGTCTCCGGCTACAATGAGCAGTTCTTC. Based on the CDR3 plus reference TRBV7-6 and TRBJ2-1, the full variable domain is GAGVSQSPRYKVTKRGQDVALRCDPISGHVSLYWYRQALGQGPEFLTYFNYEAQQDKSGLPNDRFSAERPEGSISTLTIQRTEQRDSAMYRCASSLVSGYNEQFFGPGTRLTVL.

CDR3 in DNA: TGTGCCTGGAGTGTACCCCCTAGGGTTCGGGGCCAGTACTTC. This sequence encodes CAWSVPPRVRGQYF. The chain recombines TRBV30 with TRBJ2-4; TRBD1 or TRBD2 may be the D gene (5 bases each). Deletions cut 0 bases from V and 13 bases from J, with 19 bases between. Germline-derived CDR1 and CDR2 are GTSNPN and SVGIG (reference sequence). The CDR3 extends over 14 amino acids.

The sample holds one count of this clone. This chain uses TRBV9 with TRBJ1-2; D is possibly TRBD1 (5 bases). V lost 6 bases, J lost 8 bases, and 26 bases lay in between. The CDR3 sequence is 16 residues long. Germline loops: CDR1 SGDLS, CDR2 YYNGEE. The CDR3 DNA follows: TGTGCCAGCACAAGGGACCCCGTGAATTCGGTAGGCGGCTACACCTTC. It codes for CASTRDPVNSVGGYTF.

This clone has only one observation. The chain has TRBV29-1 and TRBJ2-7; no firm D call. V shed 4 bases and J shed 2 bases, with 15 bases lying between them. CDR3 length: 14 residues. CDR1 is SQVTM and CDR2 is ANQGSEA in the germline V gene. The CDR3 sequence: CSVALLPDPYEQYF. The CDR3 DNA follows: TGCAGCGTTGCCCTCCTTCCCGACCCCTACGAGCAGTACTTC.

This clone was detected once. The V call is TRBV27, the J call TRBJ2-5; 7 bases fit TRBD2. Unmatched junction bases numbered 12, after V lost 4 bases and J lost 4 bases. The CDR3 consists of 16 residues. Germline lookup yields CDR1 MNHEY and CDR2 SMNVEV (reference sequence). In DNA, the CDR3 is TGTGCCAGCAGTTCACACCCGGGAGGACGTTCAGAGACCCAGTACTTC. Its translation is CASSSHPGGRSETQYF.

This rearrangement joins TRBV18 to TRBJ1-1, with D possibly TRBD1 on 5 matching bases. The CDR3 runs to 13 residues. Germline CDR1 KGHSH, CDR2 LQKENI. Trimming took off 6 bases at V and 6 bases at J, with 14 bases between the two ends. This chain's CDR3 is CASSPPGDPEAFF. DNA of the CDR3: TGTGCCAGCTCCCCTCCGGGGGACCCTGAAGCTTTCTTT.

CDR3 DNA: TGTGCCTGGAGTGTGACAGGGGCCGACGGGCAGCCCCAGCATTTT. Its translation: CAWSVTGADGQPQHF. The chain couples TRBV30 to TRBJ1-5; 8 bases align to TRBD1. The CDR3 has 15 amino acids. Germline CDR1 is GTSNPN and CDR2 is SVGIG (reference sequence). V trimming: 0 bases; J trimming: 7 bases; junction bases outside the gene matches: 8.

V gene TRBV14 combines with J gene TRBJ2-3; 14 bases align to TRBD2. The CDR3 runs 15 residues. Germline values: CDR1 SGHDN, CDR2 FVKESK. V was pared by 6 bases and J by 4 bases, with 3 bases of the junction left unmatched. CDR3: CASRRLAGGPDTQYF. The CDR3 region has the DNA TGTGCCAGCAGACGACTAGCGGGAGGGCCAGATACGCAGTATTTT.

V usage is TRBV7-9 and J usage is TRBJ2-1, with D possibly TRBD1 on 6 matching bases. CDR1 and CDR2 from the germline V gene are SEHNR and FQNEAQ (reference sequence). This CDR3 is built from 15 residues. Between the trimmed V and J ends, which lost 5 bases and 9 bases, there was a span of 20 bases. CDR3 DNA: TGTGCCAGCAGCGAGACGACAGGACCAAGCGGTGAGCAGTTCTTC. Translation: CASSETTGPSGEQFF.

This chain connects TRBV7-9 to TRBJ2-3; no reliable D call. Germline V gene lookup returns CDR1 SEHNR and CDR2 FQNEAQ (reference sequence). V was pared by 0 bases and J by 4 bases, with 5 bases between. CDR3 length: 13 amino acids. This CDR3 is CASSLALADTQYF. The CDR3 nucleotides read TGTGCCAGCAGCTTAGCTTTGGCAGATACGCAGTATTTT. Looking up the rest from reference TRBV7-9 and TRBJ2-3 gives the full variable domain: DTGVSQNPRHKITKRGQNVTFRCDPISEHNRLYWYRQTLGQGPEFLTYFQNEAQLEKSRLLSDRFSAERPKGSFSTLEIQRTEQGDSAMYLCASSLALADTQYFGPGTRLTVL.

The rearrangement links TRBV7-9 to TRBJ2-3; D unclear. The germline CDR1 and CDR2 sequences are SEHNR and FQNEAQ (reference sequence). The CDR3 runs to 15 residues. The V gene lost 0 bases and the J gene lost 5 bases, with 12 bases spanning the gap. The CDR3 here is CASSLAGYRVDTQYF. The CDR3 nucleotides are TGTGCCAGCAGCTTAGCGGGGTATCGGGTAGATACGCAGTATTTT.

In DNA, the CDR3 is TGTGCCAGCAGCTTGGCGACGCGGGAGGGCGGGGATGAGCAGTTCTTC. Amino acids: CASSLATREGGDEQFF. This rearrangement joins TRBV5-4 to TRBJ2-1; 9 bases are shared with TRBD2. This CDR3 region has 16 residues. V shed 0 bases and J 8 bases; nucleotides not matched to a gene: 9. Germline CDR1 and CDR2: SGHNT and YYREEE (reference sequence). Full variable domain (remainder filled in from reference TRBV5-4 and TRBJ2-1): ETGVTQSPTHLIKTRGQQVTLRCSSQSGHNTVSWYQQALGQGPQFIFQYYREEENGRGNFPPRFSGLQFPNYSSELNVNALELDDSALYLCASSLATREGGDEQFFGPGTRLTVL.

In DNA form, the CDR3 reads TGTGCCAGCAGTGGGTACCTAGCGGGAGACGATGAGCAGTTCTTC. Translation gives CASSGYLAGDDEQFF. The chain combines TRBV6-1 with TRBJ2-1, with 10 bases matching TRBD2. The germline V gene has CDR1 MNHNS and CDR2 SASEGT. This CDR3 is 15 amino acids long. J was trimmed by 8 bases and V by 4 bases; bases with no gene match: 8.

The chain combines TRBV15 with TRBJ1-4; D unclear. Per the germline V gene, CDR1 is LNHNV and CDR2 is YYDKDF (reference sequence). Trimming shortened V by 0 bases and J by 6 bases, and 11 bases separated the two germline ends. The CDR3 has 15 amino acids. CDR3 nucleotides: TGTGCCACCAGCAGAGATAGGACGGGCCATGAAAAACTGTTTTTT. Its protein product is CATSRDRTGHEKLFF.

This clone was observed a handful of times. V usage is TRBV11-3 and J usage is TRBJ2-7; no firm D call. Germline V gene data show CDR1 as SGHNT and CDR2 as YENEEA. The ends were cut back, 1 base at V and 0 bases at J, with 4 bases in the middle. The CDR3 has 13 amino acids. CDR3 sequence: CASSLGNSYEQYF. In DNA, the CDR3 is TGTGCCAGCAGCTTAGGAAACTCCTACGAGCAGTACTTC.

V gene TRBV28 combines with J gene TRBJ2-1; 8 nucleotides match TRBD2. The trim removed 7 bases at V and 7 bases at J, leaving 12 bases unmatched. The CDR3 loop spans 15 amino acids. CDR1 MDHEN and CDR2 SYDVKM come from the germline V gene. The CDR3 sequence: CASTFRAGAGNEQFF. CDR3 DNA: TGTGCCAGCACCTTCAGAGCGGGAGCGGGGAATGAGCAGTTCTTC.

CDR3 protein: CATSRDRGTAGANVLTF. CDR3 bases: TGTGCCACCAGCAGAGATCGGGGTACCGCTGGGGCCAACGTCCTGACTTTC. The genes are TRBV15 and TRBJ2-6, with D perhaps matching TRBD2 (5 bases). The CDR3 contains 17 residues. The germline V gene has CDR1 LNHNV and CDR2 YYDKDF (reference sequence). V lost 0 bases, J lost 2 bases, and 11 bases lay in between.

J is TRBJ2-5 and V is TRBV6-5, with a tentative D call TRBD1 (7 bases). Germline CDR1 and CDR2: MNHEY and SVGAGI. V dropped 6 bases and J dropped 2 bases, with 13 bases sitting between them. This CDR3 is built from 14 residues. CDR3 DNA sequence: TGTGCCAGCAGGTTACCAGGGGGGCAAGAGACCCAGTACTTC. Its protein product is CASRLPGGQETQYF.

The chain's CDR3 is CASSSGRGTDTQYF. The DNA for the CDR3 is TGTGCCAGCTCTAGCGGGAGAGGTACAGATACGCAGTATTTT. This chain links TRBV5-4 with TRBJ2-3, with TRBD2 identical over 10 bases. V dropped 7 bases and J dropped 3; count of bases not matched to a gene: 5. In germline, CDR1 is SGHNT, CDR2 YYREEE (reference sequence). The CDR3 has 14 residues.

The chain combines TRBV14 with TRBJ1-2; TRBD1 agrees at 7 bases. V dropped 3 bases and J dropped 5; count of bases not matched to a gene: 3. Germline assignment: CDR1 SGHDN and CDR2 FVKESK. This CDR3 spans 13 amino acids. The CDR3 loop is CASSQGQIYGYTF. In DNA form, the CDR3 reads TGTGCCAGCAGCCAGGGACAGATATATGGCTACACCTTC.